Sequencing of this T cell receptor beta chain was carried out in a study of blood T cell repertoires in COVID-19 (dated by TCRdb to the early 2020s). Study-wide context: Collaborator samples came from the United States, Italy and Spain and covered acute and convalescent phases of COVID-19. The material from the prospective study consisted of cDNA or gDNA derived from T cells, B-cell-depleted T cells, or PBMCs. Subjects who had been exposed to COVID-19, were actively infected with it, or had recovered from it provided the deeply sampled blood TCRbeta repertoires that made up the dataset. A freely available public database, intended as a resource for researchers studying the immune response to SARS-CoV-2, is where the repertoires were released. Samples were obtained from the ongoing ImmuneRACE study (first 160 participants) and from over 1,000 subjects provided by 6 global collaborators. Sample metadata almost always included a de-identified subject ID, COVID-19 status, age in years and sex. Where available, HLA class I and class II types were taken from metadata supplied by the sample provider and were not determined by assay-based typing.

General findings and caveats noted by the study authors: The amount of clinical and demographic metadata varied by source and participant and was provided uncurated.

Collaborating institutions collected whole blood in K2EDTA tubes following their own protocols. Collaborator samples were shipped for TCRbeta analysis as frozen whole blood, isolated PBMCs, or DNA extracted from either sample type. The immunoSEQ Assay, a bias-controlled multiplex PCR, was used to amplify TCRbeta CDR3 regions from genomic DNA. The study's processing was this. Nucleated cell counts per sample were estimated from amplification of reference gene primers within the assay. To quantify the absolute abundance of each unique TCRbeta CDR3 rearrangement, sequence reads were collapsed and filtered. For each sample, productive Simpson clonality was calculated by taking the square root of Simpson's diversity index across productive rearrangements. TCRdb re-hosts the immuneACCESS table, in-frame sequences only. Its copies lack some clones; in the studies checked, an unresolved V gene accounts for under half of them, and the cause for the rest is not known. The V and J calls and clone size are taken from that table; D and trimming were inferred from the DNA. The sample table lists under 95,000 clones, more than 60% of them with a count of one. The ten largest clonotypes hold over 9% of the sample.

This clone was seen a single time. This receptor's antigen is unknown. Base quality data are lacking; no much larger clone is found one base away. This TCR came from a man between 65 and 85 years old with acute or convalescent COVID-19. Sequenced sample: peripheral blood.

The DNA is TGTGCCAGCAGCCCTAGGACAGGTCGGCACACTGAAGCTTTCTTT. It specifies CASSPRTGRHTEAFF. The rearrangement combines TRBV7-9 with TRBJ1-1, with TRBD1 matching 7 junction bases. The CDR3, cysteine through phenylalanine, is 15 amino acids long. The retained sequence is limited to the CDR3, 45 bases, with the frame set at the first base. V lost 5 bases and J lost 3 bases, and the count of bases not matched to a germline gene is 9. As encoded in the germline V gene (reference sequence), CDR1 is SEHNR while CDR2 is FQNEAQ.